The rows below give T cell receptor beta chains drawn from one sample of a study of human T cells and chemical hapten exposure. Using its own MiXCR run on the RACE reads, TCRdb lists one record per CDR3 protein. The repertoire holds 75,000 to 100,000 distinct CDR3 sequences, more than 9% seen once, with 2.2% in the top ten. The material was whole blood, obtained in connection with sensitization to the hapten diphenylcyclopropenone (DPC). The receptors here all came from a man aged 40-50 years with alopecia areata. Some clones in this sample may be carry-over from other donors' samples. CDR3s include the opening cysteine and the closing phenylalanine or tryptophan. Each record gives: J gene, V gene, clone size, D gene, CDR3 protein, CDR3 DNA. A D gene is named only where the DNA matches it firmly. Not every row has a clone size; where given, it reads once, few, many or a size class.

>TRBJ1-2|TRBV19|few|TRBD1
CASSMETGGYGYTF
TGTGCCAGTAGTATGGAGACAGGGGGCTATGGCTACACCTTC
>TRBJ2-3|TRBV20-1|many|.
CSATVRGTSTDTQYF
TGCAGTGCTACCGTCCGTGGGACTAGCACAGATACGCAGTATTTT
>TRBJ1-5|TRBV5-6|.|TRBD1
CASSLGDRLNQPQHF
TGTGCCAGCAGCTTGGGGGACAGGTTGAATCAGCCCCAGCATTTT
>TRBJ2-4|TRBV6-1|few|.
CASRNGQINIQYF
TGTGCCAGCAGGAACGGACAGATAAACATTCAGTACTTC
>TRBJ2-3|TRBV29-1|.|TRBD2
CSVQGLAGGRTDTQYF
TGCAGCGTGCAAGGACTAGCGGGAGGAAGGACAGATACGCAGTATTTT
>TRBJ1-1|TRBV12-3/TRBV12-4|.|.
CASSFRDRNTEAFF
TGTGCCAGCAGTTTCCGGGACCGGAACACTGAAGCTTTCTTT
>TRBJ2-7|TRBV7-2|.|TRBD1
CASRGPEGQGSYEQYF
TGTGCCAGCAGGGGGCCGGAGGGACAGGGGTCCTACGAGCAGTACTTC
>TRBJ2-3|TRBV27|.|.
CASSLQFGVTDTQYF
TGTGCCAGCAGTTTACAGTTTGGGGTCACAGATACGCAGTATTTT
>TRBJ2-1|TRBV14|.|.
CASSQASAYNEQFF
TGTGCCAGCAGCCAAGCTAGCGCCTACAATGAGCAGTTCTTC
>TRBJ1-6|TRBV27|.|.
CASSPVETTYNSPLHF
TGTGCCAGCAGCCCCGTCGAGACCACCTATAATTCACCCCTCCACTTT
>TRBJ2-6|TRBV4-3|few|.
CASSPTVSGANVLTF
TGCGCCAGCAGCCCCACAGTCTCTGGGGCCAACGTCCTGACTTTC
>TRBJ2-3|TRBV20-1|.|TRBD2
CSARGLAGDLDTQYF
TGCAGTGCTCGGGGACTAGCGGGAGATTTAGATACGCAGTATTTT
>TRBJ1-5|TRBV29-1|.|TRBD1
CSVWTGGSQPQHF
TGCAGCGTTTGGACAGGGGGGTCCCAGCCCCAGCATTTT
>TRBJ1-5|TRBV7-2|.|TRBD1
CASSLERDRSQPQHF
TGTGCCAGCAGCTTGGAGCGGGACAGGAGCCAGCCCCAGCATTTT
>TRBJ2-3|TRBV24-1|few|TRBD1
CATSDLETGRGGLGRTDTQYF
TGTGCCACCAGTGATTTGGAGACAGGGCGCGGAGGTTTGGGACGCACAGATACGCAGTATTTT
>TRBJ1-5|TRBV6-1|many|.
CASTLTGSNQPQHF
TGTGCCAGCACTTTGACCGGTAGCAATCAGCCCCAGCATTTT
>TRBJ1-4|TRBV29-1|many|TRBD1
CSVSRTGGTNEKLFF
TGCAGCGTTTCTAGGACAGGGGGTACTAATGAAAAACTGTTTTTT
>TRBJ2-4|TRBV27|few|.
CASSLRSSLSGVGYIQYF
TGTGCCAGCAGTCTAAGGTCCAGCCTCTCAGGTGTTGGCTACATTCAGTACTTC
>TRBJ2-3|TRBV7-2|.|.
CASSLSSGGPPADTQYF
TGTGCCAGCAGCTTATCATCCGGCGGGCCACCGGCAGATACGCAGTATTTT
>TRBJ2-1|TRBV20-1|many|TRBD2
CSARDNMRLALFEQFF
TGCAGTGCTAGAGATAATATGAGACTAGCGTTGTTTGAGCAGTTCTTC
>TRBJ2-3|TRBV24-1|.|.
CATSAAQTDTQYF
TGTGCCACCAGTGCGGCGCAGACAGATACGCAGTATTTT
>TRBJ2-1|TRBV27|.|TRBD2
CASSLRTSGVSSYNEQFF
TGTGCCAGCAGTTTAAGGACTAGCGGGGTCAGCTCCTACAATGAGCAGTTCTTC
>TRBJ1-1|TRBV29-1|.|.
CSVDLDAWGTEAFF
TGCAGCGTTGACCTAGACGCGTGGGGGACTGAAGCTTTCTTT
>TRBJ1-1|TRBV5-1|.|TRBD1
CASSLDRGDTEAFF
TGCGCCAGCAGCTTGGACAGGGGGGACACTGAAGCTTTCTTT
>TRBJ1-6|TRBV9|few|.
CASSPTSASYNSPLHF
TGTGCCAGCAGCCCTACGTCGGCCAGCTATAATTCACCCCTCCACTTT
>TRBJ2-3|TRBV7-9|.|.
CAGEVGDLTDTQYF
TGTGCCGGGGAGGTAGGGGACCTAACAGATACGCAGTATTTT
>TRBJ1-5|TRBV19|many|.
CASHRAYNQPQHF
TGTGCCAGTCACCGGGCCTACAATCAGCCCCAGCATTTT
>TRBJ1-5|TRBV25-1|many|.
CASSEAGASNQPQHF
TGTGCCAGCAGTGAGGCAGGGGCTAGCAATCAGCCCCAGCATTTT
>TRBJ1-2|TRBV27|.|.
CASGPATVYGYTF
TGTGCCAGCGGTCCGGCGACAGTTTATGGCTACACCTTC
>TRBJ2-3|TRBV24-1|few|TRBD1
CATRDRVSTDTQYF
TGTGCCACCAGAGACAGGGTTTCTACAGATACGCAGTATTTT
>TRBJ2-3|TRBV7-2|.|.
CASSFRQATSTDTQYF
TGTGCCAGCAGCTTTCGACAGGCAACTAGCACAGATACGCAGTATTTT
>TRBJ1-2|TRBV6-5|many|.
CASSYSPRQNGYTF
TGTGCCAGCAGTTACAGCCCACGCCAGAATGGCTACACCTTC
>TRBJ2-2|TRBV28|few|.
CASSPLTRGWNGELFF
TGTGCCAGCAGCCCACTAACTAGGGGCTGGAACGGGGAGCTGTTTTTT
>TRBJ2-2|TRBV6-2/TRBV6-3|many|.
CASSYSLPSGELFF
TGTGCCAGCAGTTACTCCCTCCCATCCGGGGAGCTGTTTTTT
>TRBJ2-1|TRBV7-6|.|TRBD2
CASSSTSGGNEQFF
TGTGCCAGCAGCTCGACTAGCGGAGGGAATGAGCAGTTCTTC
>TRBJ1-2|TRBV7-9|few|.
CASSWGLTHYGYTF
TGTGCCAGCAGCTGGGGTTTGACCCACTATGGCTACACCTTC